This entry lists 15 T cell receptor beta chains sequenced from one sample in a study of identical twins. One entry per CDR3 protein, called by TCRdb with MiXCR from the 5' RACE reads. The sample shows roughly 230,000 distinct CDR3 sequences, roughly 8.7% of them seen only once. The same data also contributed to another study, on yellow fever vaccine responses in identical twins.

The specimen was CD8+ T cells sorted from blood. The source of these receptors is a woman under 30 in good health.

A word on this clonotype: Relative to the germline gene, one junction end is altered; a read error may explain this. The chain uses TRBV3-1 and TRBJ2-7, with 9 bases that match TRBD1. Per the germline V gene, CDR1 is LGHDT and CDR2 is YNNKEL (reference sequence). The CDR3 runs 15 residues. The CDR3 coding sequence is TGTGCCACCAGCCAAGACCGGGACAGGGATAACGAGCAGTACTTC. Translating gives CATSQDRDRDNEQYF.

This clonotype was detected many times. In DNA, the CDR3 is TGTGCCACCAGCAGACCCCTTAGACTCGACAGTTGGGATACGCAGTATTTT. This encodes CATSRPLRLDSWDTQYF. The chain is built from TRBV15 and TRBJ2-3, with D possibly being TRBD1 (5 bases). The CDR3 runs 17 residues. From germline, CDR1 is LNHNV and CDR2 YYDKDF (reference sequence). V lost 2 bases and J 6 bases, leaving 21 bases between the germline ends. Variable domain in full (rest from reference TRBV15 and TRBJ2-3): DAMVIQNPRYQVTQFGKPVTLSCSQTLNHNVMYWYQQKSSQAPKLLFHYYDKDFNNEADTPDNFQSRRPNTSFCFLDIRSPGLGDTAMYLCATSRPLRLDSWDTQYFGPGTRLTVL.

The V and J genes are TRBV6-2 or TRBV6-3 and TRBJ2-1; tentatively, D is TRBD2 (6 bases). This CDR3 comprises 14 residues. CDR1 MNHEY and CDR2 SVGEGT come from the germline V gene. V lost 6 bases to trimming and J lost 3 bases, with 12 bases between them. The CDR3 loop is CASSPTSRYNEQFF. In DNA, the CDR3 is TGTGCCAGCAGCCCGACTAGTCGCTACAATGAGCAGTTCTTC.

In its sample, this clonotype was seen a few times. The chain employs TRBV5-6 and TRBJ2-1, with a weak D call TRBD2 (6 bases). V was shortened by 4 bases and J by 7 bases, with 12 bases between the two germline ends. Germline-derived CDR1 and CDR2 are SGHDT and YYEEEE. There are 13 residues in the CDR3. The CDR3 DNA is TGTGCCAGCAGCGCCGGGACTCAAAATGAGCAGTTCTTC. This encodes CASSAGTQNEQFF.

This clonotype came up a few times. The CDR3 is CASSQKGQGALTEAFF. In DNA form, the CDR3 reads TGCGCCAGCAGCCAAAAGGGACAGGGGGCGCTAACTGAAGCTTTCTTT. The chain combines TRBV4-3 with TRBJ1-1, with 12 positions matching TRBD1. Per the germline V gene, CDR1 is LGHNA and CDR2 is YSLEER. The junction had 6 bases not matched to a gene; V was cut back by 2 bases and J by 5 bases. This CDR3 has 16 amino acids.

As to this clonotype: The germline gene is not matched at one end of the junction; a read error may be the cause. The chain carries TRBV12-3 or TRBV12-4 and TRBJ2-5; no clear D gene. This CDR3 has 16 amino acids. The CDR3 region is CTSSPSSGLGQETQYF. In DNA, the CDR3 is TGTACCAGCAGTCCGTCCTCAGGTTTGGGGCAAGAGACCCAGTACTTC.

This clonotype was counted between two and nine times. The chain recombines TRBV27 with TRBJ2-7; the D gene could be TRBD1 or TRBD2 (5 bases each). This CDR3 is built from 12 residues. Germline V lookup: CDR1 MNHEY, CDR2 SMNVEV (reference sequence). Trimming removed 2 bases at V and 5 bases at J, with 7 bases between. The CDR3 protein is CASSLRGHEQYF. The CDR3 DNA reads TGTGCCAGCAGTTTACGGGGCCACGAGCAGTACTTC.

The J gene is TRBJ2-7, the V gene TRBV4-3; TRBD2 matches 9 bases. The V gene end was trimmed by 0 bases and the J gene end by 2 bases; junction bases not matched to a gene: 8. CDR1 LGHNA and CDR2 YSLEER come from the germline V gene. CDR3 length: 17 amino acids. The CDR3 region is CASSQDWEREVAYEQYF. CDR3 coding DNA: TGCGCCAGCAGCCAAGATTGGGAGCGGGAGGTTGCCTACGAGCAGTACTTC.

Ten or more counts support this clonotype. The CDR3 DNA reads TGTGCCACCGCTCTGGGACGGTTCGACGAGCAGTACTTC. As protein: CATALGRFDEQYF. The V gene is TRBV27, the J gene TRBJ2-7, with D perhaps matching TRBD1 or TRBD2 (5 bases each). This CDR3 comprises 13 residues. Germline loops: CDR1 MNHEY, CDR2 SMNVEV (reference sequence). V shed 10 bases and J shed 5 bases, with 18 bases lying between them.

The chain uses TRBV29-1 and TRBJ2-6; D is undetermined. V was cut by 8 bases and J by 8 bases, with 34 bases left in between. The CDR3 covers 19 residues. Looked up from germline, CDR1 is SQVTM and CDR2 is ANQGSEA. The CDR3 DNA follows: TGCAGCCAACGGTGGATCAGTGCCCCTGTTTATATTGATACCAACGTCCTGACTTTC. Residues: CSQRWISAPVYIDTNVLTF.

The chain employs TRBV10-3 and TRBJ2-3; 11 bases agree with TRBD2. The CDR3 length is 16 residues. Germline V lookup: CDR1 ENHRY, CDR2 SYGVKD. Trimming took 4 bases from V and 1 from J; bases not matched to a gene: 4. CDR3 in amino acids: CAISAGLAVRTDTQYF. CDR3 sequence (DNA): TGTGCCATCAGTGCGGGACTAGCGGTTCGCACAGATACGCAGTATTTT.

This chain uses TRBV19 with TRBJ1-1, with D unresolved. Germline values: CDR1 LNHDA, CDR2 SQIVND (reference sequence). The ends were cut back, 3 bases at V and 4 bases at J, with 12 bases in the middle. The CDR3 covers 14 residues. CDR3 loop: CASSIPSGFTEAFF. The DNA of the CDR3 is TGTGCCAGTAGTATTCCGTCCGGTTTCACTGAAGCTTTCTTT.

As concerns this clonotype: A read error may be the cause here, since a much bigger clone is one base away. This chain links TRBV7-9 with TRBJ2-1; 12 nucleotides align to TRBD2. The germline V gene encodes CDR1 SEHNR and CDR2 FQNEAQ (reference sequence). CDR3 size: 17 residues. This CDR3 reads CASRLLAGGFSHNEQFF. As DNA, the CDR3 is TGTGCCAGCAGATTACTAGCGGGGGGCTTCTCCCACAATGAGCAGTTCTTC. Combining the CDR3 with reference TRBV7-9 and TRBJ2-1 gives the whole variable domain DTGVSQNPRHKITKRGQNVTFRCDPISEHNRLYWYRQTLGQGPEFLTYFQNEAQLEKSRLLSDRFSAERPKGSFSTLEIQRTEQGDSAMYLCASRLLAGGFSHNEQFFGPGTRLTVL.

This clonotype has a count of ten or more. This chain uses TRBV4-3 with TRBJ2-2; TRBD2 matches at 11 bases. V lost 0 bases to trimming and J lost 7 bases; unmatched junction nucleotides: 4. CDR3 length: 16 amino acids. Germline V gives CDR1 LGHNA, CDR2 YSLEER. CDR3 in amino acids: CASSQDDGTSGGELFF. The CDR3 nucleotides are TGCGCCAGCAGCCAAGATGACGGGACTAGCGGCGGGGAGCTGTTTTTT.

This clonotype was seen many times. This sequence joins TRBV2 and TRBJ2-7; TRBD1 might be the D (5 bases). Trimming removed 6 bases from V and 3 bases from J, with 6 bases in between. The germline V gene encodes CDR1 SNHLY and CDR2 FYNNEI. The CDR3 loop spans 11 amino acids. The DNA for the CDR3 is TGTGCCAGCAGGGACAACTACGAGCAGTACTTC. It is translated as CASRDNYEQYF.